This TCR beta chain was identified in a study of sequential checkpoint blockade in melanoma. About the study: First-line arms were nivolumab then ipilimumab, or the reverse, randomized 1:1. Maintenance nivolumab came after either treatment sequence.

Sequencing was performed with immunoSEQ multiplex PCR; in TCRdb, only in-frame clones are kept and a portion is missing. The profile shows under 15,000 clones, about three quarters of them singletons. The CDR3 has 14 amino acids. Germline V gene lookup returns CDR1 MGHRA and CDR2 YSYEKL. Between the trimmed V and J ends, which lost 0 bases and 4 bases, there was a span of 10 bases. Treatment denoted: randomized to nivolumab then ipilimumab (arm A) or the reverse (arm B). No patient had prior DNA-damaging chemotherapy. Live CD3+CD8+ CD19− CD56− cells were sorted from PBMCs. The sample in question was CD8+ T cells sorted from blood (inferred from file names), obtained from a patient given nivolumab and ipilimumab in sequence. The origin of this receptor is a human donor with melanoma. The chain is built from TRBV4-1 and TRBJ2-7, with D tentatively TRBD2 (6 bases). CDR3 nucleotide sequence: TGCGCCAGCAGCCAAGAAGTAGCGGAATACGAGCAGTACTTC. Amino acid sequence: CASSQEVAEYEQYF.